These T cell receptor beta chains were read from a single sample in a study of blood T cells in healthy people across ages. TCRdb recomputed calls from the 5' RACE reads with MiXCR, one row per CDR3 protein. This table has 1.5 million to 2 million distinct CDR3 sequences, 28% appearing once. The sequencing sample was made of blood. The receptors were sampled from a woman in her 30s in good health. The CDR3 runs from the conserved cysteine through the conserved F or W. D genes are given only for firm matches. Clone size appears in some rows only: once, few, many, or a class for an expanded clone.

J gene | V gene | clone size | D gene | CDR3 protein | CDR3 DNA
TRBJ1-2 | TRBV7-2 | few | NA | CVSSPRREANYGYTF | TGCGTCAGCAGCCCGCGCCGGGAAGCTAACTATGGCTACACCTTC
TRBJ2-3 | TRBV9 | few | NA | CASSRKDTQYF | TGTGCCAGCAGCCGGAAAGATACGCAGTATTTT
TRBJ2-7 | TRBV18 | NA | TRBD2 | CASSQRRTSGVTYEQYF | TGTGCCAGCTCACAAAGGCGGACTAGCGGGGTGACCTACGAGCAGTACTTC
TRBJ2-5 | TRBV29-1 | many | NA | CSVGLRAREETQYF | TGCAGCGTCGGGCTACGGGCGCGTGAAGAGACCCAGTACTTC
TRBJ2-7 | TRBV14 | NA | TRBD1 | CASSPYSGTGAYEQYF | TGTGCCAGCAGCCCCTACTCCGGGACAGGGGCCTACGAGCAGTACTTC
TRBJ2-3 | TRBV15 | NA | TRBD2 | CATRSLGGRDTDTQYF | TGTGCCACTAGAAGCCTTGGCGGGAGGGACACAGATACGCAGTATTTT
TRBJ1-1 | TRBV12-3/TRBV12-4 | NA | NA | CASSHAGLRGDTEAFF | TGTGCCAGCAGTCATGCGGGGTTAAGGGGGGACACTGAAGCTTTCTTT
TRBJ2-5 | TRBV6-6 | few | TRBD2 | CASSYLTSSEETQYF | TGTGCCAGCAGTTACCTGACTAGCAGCGAAGAGACCCAGTACTTC
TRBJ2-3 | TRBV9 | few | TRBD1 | CASSESLGQGNTDTQYF | TGTGCCAGCAGCGAGTCCCTTGGACAGGGGAACACAGATACGCAGTATTTT
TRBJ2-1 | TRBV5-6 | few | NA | CASSLLGRDSYNEQFF | TGTGCCAGCAGCTTGTTGGGCCGCGACTCCTACAATGAGCAGTTCTTC
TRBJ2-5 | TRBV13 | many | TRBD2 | CASSRKAGGGETQYF | TGTGCCAGCAGCCGCAAAGCTGGCGGGGGAGAGACCCAGTACTTC
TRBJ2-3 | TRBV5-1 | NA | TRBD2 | CASSWTSGGPDTQYF | TGCGCCAGCAGCTGGACTAGCGGGGGCCCAGATACGCAGTATTTT
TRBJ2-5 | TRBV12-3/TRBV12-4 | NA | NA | CASRPQGGQETQYF | TGTGCCAGCAGGCCTCAGGGAGGTCAAGAGACCCAGTACTTC
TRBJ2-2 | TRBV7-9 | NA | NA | CVRSTATGELFF | TGTGTCCGCAGCACCGCAACCGGGGAGCTGTTTTTT
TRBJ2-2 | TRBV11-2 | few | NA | CASSLDGAGANTGELFF | TGTGCCAGCAGCTTAGATGGGGCAGGGGCGAACACCGGGGAGCTGTTTTTT
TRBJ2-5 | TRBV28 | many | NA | CASSPTSRETQYF | TGTGCCAGCAGTCCGACTAGTCGGGAGACCCAGTACTTC
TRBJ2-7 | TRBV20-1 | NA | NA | CSARDLGLASYEQYF | TGCAGTGCTAGAGATCTCGGACTGGCCTCCTACGAGCAGTACTTC
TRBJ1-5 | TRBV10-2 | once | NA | CASPTPKGRGQPQHF | TGCGCCAGCCCTACCCCGAAGGGAAGGGGTCAGCCCCAGCATTTT
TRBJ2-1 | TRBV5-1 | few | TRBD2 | CASSFRGDVGSEQFF | TGCGCCAGCAGCTTTCGGGGGGACGTGGGGAGTGAGCAGTTCTTC
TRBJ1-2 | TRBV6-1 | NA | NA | CASSETLGDYGYTF | TGTGCCAGCAGTGAAACCCTTGGGGACTATGGCTACACCTTC
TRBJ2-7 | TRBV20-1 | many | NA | CIARKTEYEQYF | TGCATTGCTAGAAAGACAGAGTACGAGCAGTACTTC
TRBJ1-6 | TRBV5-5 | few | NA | CASSLSPGDNSPLHF | TGTGCCAGCAGCTTGAGCCCAGGGGATAATTCACCCCTCCACTTT
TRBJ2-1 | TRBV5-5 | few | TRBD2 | CASSLAVLTSGNEQFF | TGTGCCAGCAGCTTGGCCGTTTTGACTAGCGGCAATGAGCAGTTCTTC
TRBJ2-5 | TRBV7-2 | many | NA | CASSLGVQGVTQYF | TGTGCCAGCAGCCTAGGGGTACAGGGTGTGACCCAGTACTTC
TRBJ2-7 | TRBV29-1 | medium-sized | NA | CSVQPRDSQDEQYF | TGCAGCGTCCAACCACGGGACTCCCAGGACGAGCAGTACTTC
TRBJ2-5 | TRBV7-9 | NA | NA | CASSSPRRGAQETQYF | TGTGCCAGCAGCTCCCCTAGGAGGGGGGCTCAAGAGACCCAGTACTTC
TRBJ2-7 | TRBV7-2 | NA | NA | CASSRGADRIGYEQYF | TGTGCCAGCAGCAGGGGAGCGGATCGGATAGGCTACGAGCAGTACTTC
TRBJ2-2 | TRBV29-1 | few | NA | CSVESVRTGELFF | TGCAGCGTTGAGTCGGTCCGTACGGGGGAGCTGTTTTTT
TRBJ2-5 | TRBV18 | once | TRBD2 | CASSPPRLAGVEETQYF | TGTGCCAGCTCACCACCCAGACTAGCGGGAGTGGAAGAGACCCAGTACTTC
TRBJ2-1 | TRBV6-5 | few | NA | CASRTHSALGGHEQFF | TGTGCCAGCCGCACTCACTCGGCCCTCGGTGGTCATGAGCAGTTCTTC
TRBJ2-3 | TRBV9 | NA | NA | CASSPVLGLATDTQYF | TGTGCCAGCAGCCCGGTCTTGGGGCTAGCAACAGATACGCAGTATTTT
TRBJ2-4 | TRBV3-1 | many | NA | CASRPKETGIAKNIQYF | TGTGCCAGCAGGCCCAAAGAGACAGGAATAGCCAAAAACATTCAGTACTTC
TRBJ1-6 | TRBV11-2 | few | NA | CASSLGVSDNSPLHF | TGTGCCAGCAGCTTAGGTGTATCCGATAATTCACCCCTCCACTTT
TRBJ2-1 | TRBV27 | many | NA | CASSFRESYNEQFF | TGTGCCAGCAGCTTCAGGGAGTCCTACAATGAGCAGTTCTTC
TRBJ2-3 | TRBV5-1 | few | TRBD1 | CASSVTGGYDTDTQYF | TGCGCCAGCAGCGTGACAGGGGGCTACGACACAGATACGCAGTATTTT
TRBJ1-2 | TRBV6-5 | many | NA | CASSPGPRNYGYTF | TGTGCCAGCAGTCCGGGACCGAGGAACTATGGCTACACCTTC
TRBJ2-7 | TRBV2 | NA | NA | CASTPGLDEQYF | TGTGCCAGCACCCCAGGTCTGGATGAGCAGTACTTC
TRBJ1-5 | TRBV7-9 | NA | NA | CASRSERSQPQHF | TGTGCCAGCAGGTCAGAGCGAAGTCAGCCCCAGCATTTT
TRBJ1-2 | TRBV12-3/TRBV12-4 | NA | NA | CASNLVGYGYTF | TGTGCCAGTAATCTGGTGGGCTATGGCTACACCTTC
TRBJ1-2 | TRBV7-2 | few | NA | CASSPGFRATF | TGTGCCAGCAGTCCTGGGTTCCGGGCCACCTTC